The present T cell receptor (beta chain) was sequenced within a study of CD8 T cells in Susac syndrome. Random hexamers were used to reverse transcribe 0.5 to 1 ug of RNA. Amplification of TCR beta CDR3 spanned 54 Vbeta and 13 Jbeta via immunoSEQ multiplex PCR. TCRdb re-analysed the immunoSEQ multiplex PCR reads in MiXCR, keeping a single row per CDR3 protein. The table lists around 120,000 distinct CDR3 sequences, around 94% of them singletons. There are 18 residues in the CDR3. Germline V gives CDR1 SGHRS, CDR2 YFSETQ. V dropped 4 bases and J dropped 0 bases, with 17 bases sitting between them. Both CD4+ and CD8+ T cells were negatively isolated, and TEMRA cells underwent FACS enrichment.

The V and J genes are TRBV5-1 and TRBJ2-6; D possibly corresponds to TRBD1 (6 bases). Sequenced material: CD4+ T cells from PBMCs. This receptor was taken from a human donor with multiple sclerosis. CDR3 in amino acids: CASSDWGQGGSGANVLTF. The CDR3 nucleotides are TGCGCCAGCAGCGATTGGGGGCAGGGTGGCTCTGGGGCCAACGTCCTGACTTTC.